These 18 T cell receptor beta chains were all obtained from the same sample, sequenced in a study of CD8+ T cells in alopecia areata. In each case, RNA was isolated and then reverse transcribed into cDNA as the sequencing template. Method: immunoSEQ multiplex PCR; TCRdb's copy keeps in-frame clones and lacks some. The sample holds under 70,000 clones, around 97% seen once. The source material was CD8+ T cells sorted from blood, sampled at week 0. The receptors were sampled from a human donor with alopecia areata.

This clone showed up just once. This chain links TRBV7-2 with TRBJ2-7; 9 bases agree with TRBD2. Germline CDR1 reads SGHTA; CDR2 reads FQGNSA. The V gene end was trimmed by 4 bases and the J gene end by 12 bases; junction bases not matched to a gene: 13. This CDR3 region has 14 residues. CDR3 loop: CASSSGTSNFLPYF. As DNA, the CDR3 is TGTGCCAGCAGCTCCGGGACTAGCAATTTCTTACCGTACTTC.

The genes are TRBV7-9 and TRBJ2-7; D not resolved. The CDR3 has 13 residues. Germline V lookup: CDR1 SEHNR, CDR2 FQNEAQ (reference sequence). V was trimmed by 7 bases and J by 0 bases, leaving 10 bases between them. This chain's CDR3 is CASIGGGSYEQYF. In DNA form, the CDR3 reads TGTGCCAGCATAGGTGGCGGCTCCTACGAGCAGTACTTC.

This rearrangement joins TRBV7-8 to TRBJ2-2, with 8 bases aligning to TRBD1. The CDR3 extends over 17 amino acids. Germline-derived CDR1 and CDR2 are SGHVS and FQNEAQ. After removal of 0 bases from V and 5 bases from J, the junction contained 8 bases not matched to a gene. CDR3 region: CASSLAPGTGDTGELFF. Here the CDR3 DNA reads TGTGCCAGCAGCTTAGCCCCCGGGACAGGAGATACCGGGGAGCTGTTTTTT.

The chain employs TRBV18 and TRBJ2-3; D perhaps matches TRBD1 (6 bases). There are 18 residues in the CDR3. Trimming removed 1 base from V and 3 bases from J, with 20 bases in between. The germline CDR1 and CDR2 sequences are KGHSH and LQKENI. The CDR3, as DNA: TGTGCCAGCTCACCACGTTTGTGGGACACCCGAGAGACAGATACGCAGTATTTT. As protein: CASSPRLWDTRETDTQYF.

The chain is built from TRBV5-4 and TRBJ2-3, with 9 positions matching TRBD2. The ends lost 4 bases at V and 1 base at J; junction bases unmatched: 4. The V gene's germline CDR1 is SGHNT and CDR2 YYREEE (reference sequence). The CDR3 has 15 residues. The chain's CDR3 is CASSEERGGTDTQYF. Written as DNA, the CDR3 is TGTGCCAGCAGCGAAGAGCGGGGGGGCACAGATACGCAGTATTTT.

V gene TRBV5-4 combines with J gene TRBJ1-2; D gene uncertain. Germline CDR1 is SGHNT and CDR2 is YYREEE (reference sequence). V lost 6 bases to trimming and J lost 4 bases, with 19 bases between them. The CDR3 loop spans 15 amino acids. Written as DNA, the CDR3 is TGTGCCAGCACCCTTAAGGGTGAGGTTTTCTATGGCTACACCTTC. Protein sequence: CASTLKGEVFYGYTF.

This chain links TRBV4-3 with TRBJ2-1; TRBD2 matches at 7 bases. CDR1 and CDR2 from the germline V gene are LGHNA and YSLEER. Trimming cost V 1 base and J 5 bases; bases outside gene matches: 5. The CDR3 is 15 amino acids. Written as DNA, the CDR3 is TGCGCCAGCAGCCAAGTCCTAGCGGAGGACAATGAGCAGTTCTTC. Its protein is CASSQVLAEDNEQFF.

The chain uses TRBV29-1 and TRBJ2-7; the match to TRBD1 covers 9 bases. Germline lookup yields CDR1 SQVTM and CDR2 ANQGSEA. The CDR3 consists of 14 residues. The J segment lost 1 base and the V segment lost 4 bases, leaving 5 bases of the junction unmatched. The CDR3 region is CSVAGTGLSYEQYF. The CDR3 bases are TGCAGCGTTGCGGGGACAGGGCTTTCCTACGAGCAGTACTTC.

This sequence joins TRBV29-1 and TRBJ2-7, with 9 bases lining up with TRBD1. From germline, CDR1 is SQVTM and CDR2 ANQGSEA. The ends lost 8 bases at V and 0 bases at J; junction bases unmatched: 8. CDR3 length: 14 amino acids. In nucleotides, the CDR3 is TGCAGCACGCGGACAGGGGCAAGCTCCTACGAGCAGTACTTC. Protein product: CSTRTGASSYEQYF.

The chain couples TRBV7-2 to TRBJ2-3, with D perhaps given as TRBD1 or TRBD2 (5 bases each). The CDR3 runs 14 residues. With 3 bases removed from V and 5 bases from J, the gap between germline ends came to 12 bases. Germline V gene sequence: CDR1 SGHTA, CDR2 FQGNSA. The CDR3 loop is CASSFFGGQDTQYF. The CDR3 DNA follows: TGTGCCAGCAGCTTTTTTGGGGGTCAAGATACGCAGTATTTT.

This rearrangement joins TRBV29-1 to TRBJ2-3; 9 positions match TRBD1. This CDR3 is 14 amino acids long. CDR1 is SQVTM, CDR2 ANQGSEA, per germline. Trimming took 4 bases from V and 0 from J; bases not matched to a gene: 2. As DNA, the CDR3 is TGCAGCGTTGCGGGACAGGGTAGCACAGATACGCAGTATTTT. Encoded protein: CSVAGQGSTDTQYF.

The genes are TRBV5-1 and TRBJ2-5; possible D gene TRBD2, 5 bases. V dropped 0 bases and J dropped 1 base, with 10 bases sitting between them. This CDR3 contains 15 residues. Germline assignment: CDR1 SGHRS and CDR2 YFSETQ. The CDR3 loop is CASSLDDYSQETQYF. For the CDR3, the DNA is TGCGCCAGCAGCTTGGATGACTATTCCCAAGAGACCCAGTACTTC. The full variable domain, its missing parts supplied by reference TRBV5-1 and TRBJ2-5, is KAGVTQTPRYLIKTRGQQVTLSCSPISGHRSVSWYQQTPGQGLQFLFEYFSETQRNKGNFPGRFSGRQFSNSRSEMNVSTLELGDSALYLCASSLDDYSQETQYFGPGTRLLVL.

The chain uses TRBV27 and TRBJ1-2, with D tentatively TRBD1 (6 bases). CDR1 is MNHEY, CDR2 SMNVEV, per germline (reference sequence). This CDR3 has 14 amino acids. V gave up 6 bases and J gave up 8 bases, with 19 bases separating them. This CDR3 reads CASSFRAAGGGYTF. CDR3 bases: TGTGCCAGCAGCTTCCGGGCCGCCGGGGGCGGCTACACCTTC.

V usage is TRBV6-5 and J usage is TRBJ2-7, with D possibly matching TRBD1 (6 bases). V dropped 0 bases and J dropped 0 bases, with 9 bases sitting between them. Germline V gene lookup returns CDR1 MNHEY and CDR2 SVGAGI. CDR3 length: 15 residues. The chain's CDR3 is CASSYSLDSSYEQYF. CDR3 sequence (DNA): TGTGCCAGCAGTTACTCACTGGACAGCTCCTACGAGCAGTACTTC.

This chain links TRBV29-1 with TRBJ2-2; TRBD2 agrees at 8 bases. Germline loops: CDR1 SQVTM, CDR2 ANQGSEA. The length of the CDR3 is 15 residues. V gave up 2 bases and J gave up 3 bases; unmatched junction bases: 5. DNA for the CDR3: TGCAGCGTTGAAACCCGGGAGGGGTACACCGGGGAGCTGTTTTTT. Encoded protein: CSVETREGYTGELFF.

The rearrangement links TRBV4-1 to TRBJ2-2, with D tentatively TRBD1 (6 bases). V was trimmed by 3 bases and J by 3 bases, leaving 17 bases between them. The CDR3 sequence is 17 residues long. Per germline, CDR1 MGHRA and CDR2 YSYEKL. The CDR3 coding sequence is TGCGCCAGCAGCCAGGGGACACGGACTTCGTACACCGGGGAGCTGTTTTTT. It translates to CASSQGTRTSYTGELFF.

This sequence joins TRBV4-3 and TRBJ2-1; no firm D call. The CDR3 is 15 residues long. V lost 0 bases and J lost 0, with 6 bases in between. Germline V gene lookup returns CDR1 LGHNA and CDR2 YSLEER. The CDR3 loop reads CASSQDTSSYNEQFF. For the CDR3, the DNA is TGCGCCAGCAGCCAAGATACAAGCTCCTACAATGAGCAGTTCTTC.

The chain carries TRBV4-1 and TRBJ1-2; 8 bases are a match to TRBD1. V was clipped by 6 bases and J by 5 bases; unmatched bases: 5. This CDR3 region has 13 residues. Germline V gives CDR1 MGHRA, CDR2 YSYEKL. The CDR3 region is CASSDGTGYGYTF. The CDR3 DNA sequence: TGCGCCAGCAGTGACGGGACAGGATATGGCTACACCTTC.